This entry concerns a single T cell receptor beta chain. The source of the sample is a study of control samples from healthy donors and cancer patients. From germline, CDR1 is SEHNR and CDR2 FQNEAQ (reference sequence). CDR3 length: 15 residues. With 0 bases removed from V and 2 bases from J, the gap between germline ends came to 9 bases. Method: immunoSEQ multiplex PCR; TCRdb's copy keeps in-frame clones and lacks some. Of tens of thousands of clones listed, about four fifths were seen once; the top ten hold around 16%. Source material: blood. The receptor's source is a middle-aged man in good health. J is TRBJ2-3 and V is TRBV7-9; maybe TRBD1 (6 bases). The CDR3 is CASSLAAGATDTQYF. CDR3 coding DNA: TGTGCCAGCAGCTTAGCGGCAGGGGCCACAGATACGCAGTATTTT.